Listed below are T cell receptor beta chains from one sample, sequenced in a study of technical replicates of blood from several donors. The table came from immunoSEQ multiplex PCR; TCRdb's copy has only in-frame clones and leaves some out. The sample contains around 53,000 clones, 92% of which appear only once. The specimen was PBMCs. The source is a human donor in good health. Some clones in this sample may be carry-over from other donors' samples. Each CDR3 is given with its conserved first and last residue. D genes are given only for firm matches. Part of the rows lack a size; the others show once, few, many or a class for expanded clones.

size,V,length,J,D,DNA,CDR3
-,TRBV11-2,15,TRBJ2-2,-,TGTGCCAGCAGCTTTAATTCAGGTCAAGGTCTGGAGCTGTTTTTT,CASSFNSGQGLELFF
-,TRBV6-1,14,TRBJ1-5,-,TGTGCCAGCAGTGTGACAGGAGACAATCAGCCCCAGCATTTT,CASSVTGDNQPQHF
-,TRBV28,15,TRBJ1-2,-,TGTGCCAGCAGTTCAAAGCATGGCGGAGGCTATGGCTACACCTTC,CASSSKHGGGYGYTF
-,TRBV7-3,17,TRBJ2-6,-,TGTGCCAGCTCCGACAGGCCCCGAATCTCTGGGGCCAACGTCCTGACTTTC,CASSDRPRISGANVLTF
-,TRBV10-3,15,TRBJ2-3,TRBD2,TGTGCCATCAGTCGGTTGCGGGGGTTCACAGATACGCAGTATTTT,CAISRLRGFTDTQYF
-,TRBV6-5,14,TRBJ1-1,TRBD1,TGTGCCAGCAGTTTACAGGGGATGAACACTGAAGCTTTCTTT,CASSLQGMNTEAFF
-,TRBV29-1,12,TRBJ1-1,-,TGCAGCGCGAAGCCGATGAACACTGAAGCTTTCTTT,CSAKPMNTEAFF
few,TRBV6-5,14,TRBJ1-2,TRBD1,TGTGCCAGCAGTCCGGACAGGGGGAGGCTCGGCTACACCTTC,CASSPDRGRLGYTF
-,TRBV7-9,14,TRBJ1-1,-,TGTGCCAGCAGCTCCAACCAGATGAACACTGAAGCTTTCTTT,CASSSNQMNTEAFF
-,TRBV5-4,13,TRBJ1-1,-,TGTGCCAGCAGCTACGGACACAGTCGGGAAGCTTTCTTT,CASSYGHSREAFF
-,TRBV6-4,15,TRBJ2-1,TRBD1,TGTGCCAGCAGTGAAGGGACAGTAGAGGGAAATGAGCAGTTCTTC,CASSEGTVEGNEQFF
-,TRBV5-4,13,TRBJ2-3,-,TGTGCCAGCAGCTTGGACAGGGCAGATACGCAGTATTTT,CASSLDRADTQYF
-,TRBV6-5,14,TRBJ1-2,-,TGTGCCAGCAGTTACTCGGACAGCTTAGGTGGCTACACCTTC,CASSYSDSLGGYTF
-,TRBV18,17,TRBJ2-1,TRBD2,TGTGCCAGCTCACTTCTTAGCGGGAGGGCCCAAGGTAATGAGCAGTTCTTC,CASSLLSGRAQGNEQFF
-,TRBV30,18,TRBJ2-2,TRBD1,TGTGCCTGGAAGAGTAGGATCTGGGGACAGGGGCTCACCGGGGAGCTGTTTTTT,CAWKSRIWGQGLTGELFF
-,TRBV15,15,TRBJ2-7,-,TGTGCCACCAGCAGCACGGGTTCGAGCTCCTACGAGCAGTACTTC,CATSSTGSSSYEQYF
-,TRBV6-1,17,TRBJ1-6,-,TGTGCCAGCAGTGAGATGGGGGGTTCTCCCTATAATTCACCCCTCCACTTT,CASSEMGGSPYNSPLHF
-,TRBV5-4,14,TRBJ2-7,-,TGTGCCAGCAGCTTGGATGAGAGGGCCTACGAGCAGTACTTC,CASSLDERAYEQYF
-,TRBV4-3,15,TRBJ1-6,TRBD1,TGCGCCAGCAGCCAAGAGGGGACAGGAGTCTCACCCCTCCACTTT,CASSQEGTGVSPLHF
once,TRBV7-8,15,TRBJ1-2,TRBD1,TGTGCCAGCAGCTTAGGGGACAGGGGGCGCGAGGGCTACACCTTC,CASSLGDRGREGYTF
-,TRBV7-3,15,TRBJ1-6,TRBD1,TGTGCCAGCAGCTTGTTTGGACAGGGTAATTCACCCCTCCACTTT,CASSLFGQGNSPLHF
-,TRBV5-4,15,TRBJ1-1,-,TGTGCCAGCATCAACGGGGTGGGCGGGAACACTGAAGCTTTCTTT,CASINGVGGNTEAFF
-,TRBV13,16,TRBJ1-5,TRBD1,TGTGCCAGCAGCTTAGGCAACAGGGGGAGAAATCAGCCCCAGCATTTT,CASSLGNRGRNQPQHF
-,TRBV5-1,14,TRBJ2-7,-,TGCGCCAGCAGCTCGGCGACAGCCTCCTACGAGCAGTACTTC,CASSSATASYEQYF
-,TRBV7-9,14,TRBJ2-7,TRBD2,TGTGCCAGCAGCCCCCACCGGGAGGGCCCCGAGCAGTACTTC,CASSPHREGPEQYF
-,TRBV2,14,TRBJ1-1,-,TGTGCCAGCGAGCCTCGACTGAGAGGAACTGAAGCTTTCTTT,CASEPRLRGTEAFF
-,TRBV7-8,15,TRBJ2-1,TRBD1,TGTGCCAGCAGCACCAGGACAGGGGGCGAGGCTGAGCAGTTCTTC,CASSTRTGGEAEQFF
-,TRBV9,17,TRBJ2-2,TRBD2,TGTGCCAGCAGCGTGAAAGCGGGGGGGAAGTTTGGCGGGGAGCTGTTTTTT,CASSVKAGGKFGGELFF